This note documents a single T cell receptor beta chain sequence. The sample belongs to a study of blood T cells in healthy people across ages. Combining a sample-barcoded 5' primer with a J-beta primer mix, a second PCR ran for 7 to 11 cycles. MiXCR was run by TCRdb on the 5' RACE reads, yielding one entry per CDR3 protein. This sample yields 1.5 million to 2 million distinct CDR3 sequences, of which roughly 27% are seen a single time; more than 6% belongs to the top ten. Germline V lookup: CDR1 LGHNA, CDR2 YNFKEQ. The CDR3 is 15 residues long. J was trimmed by 3 bases and V by 2 bases; bases with no gene match: 5. Approximately 9.2 milliliters was the volume of peripheral blood drawn from each donor.

The receptor was derived from a woman aged 30 to 39 in good health. J is TRBJ1-2 and V is TRBV4-2; TRBD1 aligns across 8 bases. Sequencing was performed on blood. CDR3 sequence reads: CASSQWKTGDYGYTF. The CDR3 DNA reads as TGTGCCAGCAGCCAATGGAAGACAGGGGACTATGGCTACACCTTC.